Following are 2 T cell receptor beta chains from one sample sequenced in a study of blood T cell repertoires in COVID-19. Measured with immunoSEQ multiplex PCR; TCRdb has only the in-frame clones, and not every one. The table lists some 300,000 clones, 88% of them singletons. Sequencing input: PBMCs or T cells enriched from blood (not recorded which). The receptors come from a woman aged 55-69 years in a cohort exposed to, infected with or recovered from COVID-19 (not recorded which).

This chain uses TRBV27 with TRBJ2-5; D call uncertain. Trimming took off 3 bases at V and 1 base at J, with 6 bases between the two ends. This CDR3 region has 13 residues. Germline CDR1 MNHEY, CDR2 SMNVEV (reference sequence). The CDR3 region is CASSLSSQETQYF. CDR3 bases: TGTGCCAGCAGTTTGTCATCCCAAGAGACCCAGTACTTC.

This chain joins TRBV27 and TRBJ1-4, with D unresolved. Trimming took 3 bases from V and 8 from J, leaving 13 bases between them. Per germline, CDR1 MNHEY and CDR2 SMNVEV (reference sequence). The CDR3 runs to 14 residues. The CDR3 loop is CASSFRGNSEKLFF. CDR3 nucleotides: TGTGCCAGCAGTTTCCGGGGAAACTCAGAAAAACTGTTTTTT. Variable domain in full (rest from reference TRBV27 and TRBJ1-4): EAQVTQNPRYLITVTGKKLTVTCSQNMNHEYMSWYRQDPGLGLRQIYYSMNVEVTDKGDVPEGYKVSRKEKRNFPLILESPSPNQTSLYFCASSFRGNSEKLFFGSGTQLSVL.